This T cell receptor (beta chain) was retrieved from a study of T cell changes during pregnancy in multiple sclerosis (dated by TCRdb to about 2019). About the study as a whole: In women with multiple sclerosis, the researchers looked at how the T cell repertoire shifted as pregnancy progressed.

The library relied on the immunoSEQ multiplex PCR assay. The table was pulled from immuneACCESS by TCRdb, which kept in-frame rearrangements only. Such tables lose some clones; where checked, under half of the loss comes from unresolved V genes, and the rest has no known cause. Counted in this sample were 100,000 or so clones; 90% to 95% of them appeared once. In total, the top ten clones hold over 0.8% of the sample. The CDR3 numbers 15 residues from cysteine through phenylalanine. Kept here is only the CDR3 DNA, which spans 45 bases and is read in frame from base 1. CDR1 and CDR2 are drawn from the germline V gene: MNHEY, SVGAGI. Unmatched junction bases come to 3, with V trimmed by 5 bases and J by 1 base. For this clone: Its target antigen remains unknown. Per-base quality was not reported, and no clone a single base away is much larger than it.

Sequencing was performed on peripheral blood, taken before pregnancy. This sequence uses TRBV6-5 and TRBJ2-7, with 12 bases in between that match TRBD2. This sequence was found in a female donor with multiple sclerosis, enrolled in a pregnancy study. The nucleotide sequence is TGTGCCAGCAGTCCCGGACTAGCGGGATCCTACGAGCAGTACTTC. The translation is CASSPGLAGSYEQYF.